The source of this T cell receptor beta chain is a study of blood T cells in healthy people across ages. The V end was cut by 0 bases, the J end by 9 bases, with 12 bases between. The CDR3 runs to 13 residues. Germline V lookup: CDR1 MNHEY, CDR2 SMNVEV (reference sequence). Primed by a sample-barcoded 5' primer and a J-beta primer mix, a second PCR proceeded for about 6 to 11 cycles. TCRdb independently ran MiXCR on the 5' RACE reads; one entry per CDR3 protein. The table has hundreds of thousands of distinct CDR3 sequences, roughly 25% seen once. This clonotype was observed a handful of times. Per sample, extraction of total RNA gave at least 6 micrograms in every case. The same data also contributed to another study, on T cells of mothers and their children.

This clonotype originated in a boy aged 5-17 years in good health. The V and J genes are TRBV27 and TRBJ2-7; D not resolved. Sequenced input: blood. The CDR3 loop is CASSLSGSIVQYF. The CDR3 coding sequence is TGTGCCAGCAGTTTATCGGGGTCCATCGTGCAGTACTTC.